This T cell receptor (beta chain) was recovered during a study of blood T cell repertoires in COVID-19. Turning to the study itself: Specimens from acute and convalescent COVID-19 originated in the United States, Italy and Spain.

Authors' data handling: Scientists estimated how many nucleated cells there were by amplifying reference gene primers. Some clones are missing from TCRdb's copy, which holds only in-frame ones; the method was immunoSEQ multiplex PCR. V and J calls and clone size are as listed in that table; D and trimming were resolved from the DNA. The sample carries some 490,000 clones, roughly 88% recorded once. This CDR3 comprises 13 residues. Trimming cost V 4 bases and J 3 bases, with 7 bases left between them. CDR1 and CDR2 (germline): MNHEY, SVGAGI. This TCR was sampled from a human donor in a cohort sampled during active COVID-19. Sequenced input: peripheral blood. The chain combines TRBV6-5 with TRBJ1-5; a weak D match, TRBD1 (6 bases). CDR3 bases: TGTGCCAGCAGTTGGGACACCAATCAGCCCCAGCATTTT. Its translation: CASSWDTNQPQHF.